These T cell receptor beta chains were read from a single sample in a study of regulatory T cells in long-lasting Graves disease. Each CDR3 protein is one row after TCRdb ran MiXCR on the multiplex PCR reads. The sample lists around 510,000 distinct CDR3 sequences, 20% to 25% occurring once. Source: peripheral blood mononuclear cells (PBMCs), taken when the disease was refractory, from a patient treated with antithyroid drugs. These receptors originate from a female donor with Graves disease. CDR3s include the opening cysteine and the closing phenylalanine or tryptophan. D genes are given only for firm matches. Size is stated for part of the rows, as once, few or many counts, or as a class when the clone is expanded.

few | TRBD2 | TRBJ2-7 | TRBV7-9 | CASIAGVEQYF | TGTGCCAGCATAGCGGGAGTCGAGCAGTACTTC
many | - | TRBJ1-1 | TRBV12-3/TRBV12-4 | CASSVGGAANTEAFF | TGTGCCAGCTCGGTGGGGGGCGCGGCGAACACTGAAGCTTTCTTT
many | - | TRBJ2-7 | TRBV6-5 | CASSFLPRRTGLYEQYF | TGTGCCAGCAGTTTTCTCCCACGTAGGACGGGACTCTACGAGCAGTACTTC
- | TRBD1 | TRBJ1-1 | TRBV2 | CASSEVLDRERENTEALF | TGTGCCAGCAGTGAAGTTCTTGACAGGGAAAGGGAGAACACTGAAGCTCTCTTT
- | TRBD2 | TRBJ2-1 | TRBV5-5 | CASSLGAGTYNEQFF | TGTGCCAGCAGCTTGGGAGCGGGGACCTACAATGAGCAGTTCTTC
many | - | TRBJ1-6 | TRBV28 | CASSLKGIGSPLHF | TGTGCCAGCAGTTTAAAAGGGATTGGTTCACCCCTCCACTTT
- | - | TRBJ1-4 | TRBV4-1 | CASSQVSSANEKLFF | TGCGCCAGCAGCCAAGTAAGCTCGGCTAATGAAAAACTGTTTTTT
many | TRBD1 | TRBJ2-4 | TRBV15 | CATSRGDRGRGIQYF | TGTGCCACCAGCAGAGGTGACAGGGGCAGGGGCATTCAGTACTTC
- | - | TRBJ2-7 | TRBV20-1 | CSAGWESYEQYF | TGCAGTGCTGGGTGGGAATCCTACGAGCAGTACTTC
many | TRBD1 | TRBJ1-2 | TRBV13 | CASSSGTGDYGYTF | TGTGCCAGCAGCTCCGGGACAGGGGACTATGGCTACACCTTC
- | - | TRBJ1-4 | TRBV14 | CASSQYGPPNEKLFF | TGTGCCAGCAGCCAATACGGGCCTCCGAATGAAAAACTGTTTTTT
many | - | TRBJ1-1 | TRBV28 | CASSLRGRGYVSEAFF | TGTGCCAGCAGCCTCCGGGGACGGGGGTATGTATCTGAAGCTTTCTTT
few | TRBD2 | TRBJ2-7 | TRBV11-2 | CASSYTAGGKWNEQYF | TGTGCCAGCAGCTATACGGCGGGGGGCAAATGGAACGAGCAGTACTTC
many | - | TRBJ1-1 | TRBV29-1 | CSVEVGAVRTEAFF | TGCAGCGTTGAAGTCGGGGCGGTGAGGACTGAAGCTTTCTTT
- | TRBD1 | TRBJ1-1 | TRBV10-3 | CAISGATGEAPEAFF | TGTGCCATCAGTGGAGCGACAGGGGAGGCGCCTGAAGCTTTCTTT
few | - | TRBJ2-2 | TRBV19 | CASSISSLTHAPIGELFF | TGTGCCAGTAGTATATCAAGCCTTACACACGCCCCGATCGGGGAGCTGTTTTTT
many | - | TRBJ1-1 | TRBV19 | CATIRGRGFTEAFF | TGTGCCACTATTCGGGGACGGGGATTCACTGAAGCTTTCTTT
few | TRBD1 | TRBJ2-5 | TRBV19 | CASSIAGTGSETQYF | TGTGCCAGTAGTATAGCCGGGACAGGGTCGGAGACCCAGTACTTC
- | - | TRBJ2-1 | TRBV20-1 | CSTMVTHQQFF | TGCAGTACTATGGTGACCCACCAGCAGTTCTTC
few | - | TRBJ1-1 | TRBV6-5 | CASSYAGANTEAFF | TGTGCCAGCAGTTACGCGGGGGCGAACACTGAAGCTTTCTTT
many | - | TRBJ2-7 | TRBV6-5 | CASSYSIGLTGEQYF | TGTGCCAGCAGTTACTCAATTGGTCTCACCGGCGAGCAGTACTTC
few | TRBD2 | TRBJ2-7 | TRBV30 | CACLLGTRPYEQYF | TGTGCCTGCTTACTTGGGACTAGACCCTACGAGCAGTACTTC
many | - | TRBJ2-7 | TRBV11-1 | CASSKDNEQYF | TGTGCCAGCAGCAAGGATAACGAGCAGTACTTC
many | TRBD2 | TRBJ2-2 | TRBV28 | CASSRRTSGLTGELFF | TGTGCCAGCAGTCGTCGGACTAGCGGGCTCACCGGGGAGCTGTTTTTT
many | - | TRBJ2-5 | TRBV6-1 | CARRRQCEETQYF | TGTGCCAGACGAAGACAGTGCGAAGAGACCCAGTACTTC
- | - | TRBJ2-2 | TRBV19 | CASTQYSGTGELFF | TGTGCCAGTACTCAGTATTCAGGCACCGGGGAGCTGTTTTTT
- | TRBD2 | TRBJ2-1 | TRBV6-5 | CASSSLAEYNEQFF | TGTGCCAGCAGTTCTCTAGCGGAGTACAATGAGCAGTTCTTC
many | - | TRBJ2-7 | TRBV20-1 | CSARQFMYYEQYF | TGCAGTGCTAGACAGTTTATGTACTACGAGCAGTACTTC
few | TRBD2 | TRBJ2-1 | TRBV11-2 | CASKGLAVYNEQFF | TGTGCCAGCAAGGGACTAGCGGTCTACAATGAGCAGTTCTTC
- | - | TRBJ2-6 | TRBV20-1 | CSAPGVGSGANVLTF | TGCAGTGCCCCGGGCGTAGGCTCTGGGGCCAACGTCCTGACTTTC
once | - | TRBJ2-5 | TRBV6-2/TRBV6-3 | CASRQGRIQETQYF | TGTGCCAGCAGACAGGGACGCATCCAAGAGACCCAGTACTTC
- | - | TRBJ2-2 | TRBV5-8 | CASSLGQSDVAGELFF | TGTGCCAGCAGCTTGGGACAGTCCGATGTCGCCGGGGAGCTGTTTTTT
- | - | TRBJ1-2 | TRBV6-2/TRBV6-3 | CASSLRNLEGYTF | TGTGCCAGCAGCTTAAGGAACCTGGAAGGCTACACCTTC
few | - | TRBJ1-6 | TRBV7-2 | CASSPVGFSPLHF | TGTGCCAGCAGCCCCGTGGGGTTTTCACCCCTCCACTTT
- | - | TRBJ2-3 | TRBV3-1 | CASSQVLTKADTQYF | TGTGCCAGCAGCCAAGTACTTACGAAGGCAGATACGCAGTATTTT
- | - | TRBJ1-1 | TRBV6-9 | CASSYHRDNTEAFF | TGTGCCAGCAGTTACCACAGGGATAACACTGAAGCTTTCTTT
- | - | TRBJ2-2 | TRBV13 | CASRQGNGNTGELFF | TGTGCCAGCAGGCAGGGGAATGGGAACACCGGGGAGCTGTTTTTT
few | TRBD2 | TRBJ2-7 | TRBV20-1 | CSASHLAGGPYEQYF | TGCAGTGCTAGCCATCTAGCGGGAGGGCCCTACGAGCAGTACTTC
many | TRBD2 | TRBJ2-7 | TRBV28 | CASSLLLAATYEQYF | TGTGCCAGCAGTTTACTTCTAGCGGCTACCTACGAGCAGTACTTC
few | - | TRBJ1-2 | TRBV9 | CASSVVDRPNYGYTF | TGTGCCAGCAGCGTAGTCGACAGGCCTAACTATGGCTACACCTTC
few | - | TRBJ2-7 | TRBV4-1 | CASSQEELQNYEQYF | TGCGCCAGCAGCCAGGAAGAGTTACAGAACTACGAGCAGTACTTC
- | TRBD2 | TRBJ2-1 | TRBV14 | CASSYGGLASGSPSSYNEQFF | TGTGCCAGCAGCTACGGGGGCCTGGCTAGCGGGAGCCCGAGCTCCTACAATGAGCAGTTCTTC
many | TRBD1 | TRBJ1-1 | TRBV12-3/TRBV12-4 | CASTPGQGTEAFF | TGTGCCAGCACCCCGGGACAGGGGACTGAAGCTTTCTTT
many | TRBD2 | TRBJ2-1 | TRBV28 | CATLRSSGNNEQFF | TGTGCCACCCTTAGGTCTAGCGGGAACAATGAGCAGTTCTTC
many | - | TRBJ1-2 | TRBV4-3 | CASSQDSEGGGYGYTF | TGCGCCAGCAGCCAAGATTCGGAGGGCGGGGGCTATGGCTACACCTTC
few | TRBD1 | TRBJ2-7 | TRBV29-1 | CSVLTGDSYEQYF | TGCAGCGTCCTGACAGGGGATTCCTACGAGCAGTACTTC
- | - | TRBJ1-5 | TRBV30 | CAWRGVGNQPQHF | TGTGCCTGGAGAGGAGTGGGCAATCAGCCCCAGCATTTT
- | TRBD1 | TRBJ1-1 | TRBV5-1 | CASSPDPTGGTEAFF | TGCGCCAGCAGCCCAGACCCGACAGGGGGCACTGAAGCTTTCTTT
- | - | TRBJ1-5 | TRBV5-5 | CASSLEVYQPQHF | TGTGCCAGCAGCTTGGAGGTTTATCAGCCCCAGCATTTT
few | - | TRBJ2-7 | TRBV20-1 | CSAIDRGGSYEQYF | TGCAGTGCTATAGACAGGGGAGGGTCCTACGAGCAGTACTTC
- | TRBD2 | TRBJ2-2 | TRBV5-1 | CASSLAPTRLAGGRHGELFF | TGCGCCAGCAGCTTGGCCCCTACAAGACTAGCGGGAGGCAGGCACGGGGAGCTGTTTTTT
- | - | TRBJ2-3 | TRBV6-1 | CASSEASTDTQYF | TGTGCCAGCAGTGAAGCGAGCACAGATACGCAGTATTTT
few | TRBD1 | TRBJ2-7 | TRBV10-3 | CATGTGGSYEQYF | TGTGCCACCGGGACAGGGGGTTCCTACGAGCAGTACTTC
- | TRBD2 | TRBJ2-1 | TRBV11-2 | CASSPSGRALNEQFF | TGTGCCAGCAGCCCTAGCGGGAGGGCCCTCAATGAGCAGTTCTTC